This T cell receptor (beta chain) was retrieved from a study of cytomegalovirus exposure and HLA in healthy donors. Amplification used 60 Vbeta primers and 13 Jbeta primers. Per the original data handling: In a later analysis, the count reached about 82 million unique TCR beta chains, with approximately 10 million shared. The data were produced by immunoSEQ multiplex PCR, yet TCRdb's version contains in-frame clones alone and is incomplete. V, J and clone size are those of that table, while D and trimming were read from the DNA. The sample shows approximately 150,000 clones, around 82% of them seen only once. From germline, CDR1 is SGHNT and CDR2 YENEEA. The ends were cut back, 5 bases at V and 5 bases at J, with 12 bases in the middle. This CDR3 has 13 residues. Study-level points and caveats: Cytomegalovirus-associated TCR beta chains were listed, numbering some 170.

Of note for this clone: Antigen specificity is unknown.

Sequencing input: PBMCs. This TCR was sampled from a woman between 45 and 60 years old in good health and CMV-seropositive. V usage is TRBV11-3 and J usage is TRBJ1-1; maybe TRBD1 (6 bases). The CDR3 region has the DNA TGTGCCAGCAGCCCGGGGGGGCGGACTGAAGCTTTCTTT. It specifies CASSPGGRTEAFF. Full variable domain (outside the CDR3, taken from reference TRBV11-3 and TRBJ1-1): EAGVVQSPRYKIIEKKQPVAFWCNPISGHNTLYWYLQNLGQGPELLIRYENEEAVDDSQLPKDRFSAERLKGVDSTLKIQPAELGDSAVYLCASSPGGRTEAFFGQGTRLTVV.